This TCR beta chain was identified in a study of T-cell reconstitution after alpha-beta-depleted transplantation in children. This clonotype came up a few times. Unique molecular identifiers tagged the TCRbeta library. TCRdb ran MiXCR on the PCR reads and lists one entry per CDR3 protein. The data show approximately 340,000 distinct CDR3 sequences, approximately 10% seen once. Germline lookup yields CDR1 DFQATT and CDR2 SNEGSKA (reference sequence). V was clipped by 0 bases and J by 5 bases; unmatched bases: 12. The CDR3 contains 17 residues. The chain has TRBV20-1 and TRBJ2-5; 10 bases are shared with TRBD2. The sequence was obtained from a human donor who donated a stem cell graft to a child with acute lymphoblastic leukemia. The specimen was PBMCs from the stem cell graft donor, collected from the stem cell graft. CDR3 bases: TGCAGTGCTAGAGATTCCAGCGGGAGGGCTCTCTGGGAGACCCAGTACTTC. This encodes CSARDSSGRALWETQYF.